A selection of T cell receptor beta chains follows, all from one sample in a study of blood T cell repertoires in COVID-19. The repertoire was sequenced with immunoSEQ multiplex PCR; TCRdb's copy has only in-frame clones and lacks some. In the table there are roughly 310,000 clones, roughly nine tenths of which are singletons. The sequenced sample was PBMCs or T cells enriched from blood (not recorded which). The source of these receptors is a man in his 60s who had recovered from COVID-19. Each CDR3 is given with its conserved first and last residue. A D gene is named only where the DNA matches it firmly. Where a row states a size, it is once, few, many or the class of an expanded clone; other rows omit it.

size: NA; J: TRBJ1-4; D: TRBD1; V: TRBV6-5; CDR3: CASRSSDRPGEKLFF
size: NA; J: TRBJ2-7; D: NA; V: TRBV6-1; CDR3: CASSEFLGQSYEQYF
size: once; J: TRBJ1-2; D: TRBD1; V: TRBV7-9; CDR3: CASSLGVQGALSGYTF
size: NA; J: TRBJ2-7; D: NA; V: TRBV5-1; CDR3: CASSLSSAYEQYF
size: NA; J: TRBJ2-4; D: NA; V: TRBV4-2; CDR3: CASSQDTDNIQYF
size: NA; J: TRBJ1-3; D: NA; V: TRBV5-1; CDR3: CASSFNPDSGNTIYF
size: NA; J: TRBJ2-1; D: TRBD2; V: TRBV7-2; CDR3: CASSLAWSSGSNEQFF
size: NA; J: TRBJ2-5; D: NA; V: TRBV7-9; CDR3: CASSRYGGEETQYF
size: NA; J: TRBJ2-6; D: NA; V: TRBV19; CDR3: CASSIGGGSGANVLTF
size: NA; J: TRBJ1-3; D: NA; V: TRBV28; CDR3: CASIPDRRGTIYF
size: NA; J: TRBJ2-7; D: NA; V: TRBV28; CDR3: CASRERDISTYEQYF
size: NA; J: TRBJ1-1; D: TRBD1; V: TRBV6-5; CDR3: CASSSGGASEAFF
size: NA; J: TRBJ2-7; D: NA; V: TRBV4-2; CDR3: CASSQGLQYYEQYF
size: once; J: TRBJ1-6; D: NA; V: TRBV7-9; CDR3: CASSSDTRNSPLHF
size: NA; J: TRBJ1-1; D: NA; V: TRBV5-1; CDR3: CASTGRVGTEAFF
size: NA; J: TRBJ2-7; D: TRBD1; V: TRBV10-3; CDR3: CAISVRTGTGIIYEQYF
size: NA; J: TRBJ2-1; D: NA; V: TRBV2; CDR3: CASRRAQPRDEQFF
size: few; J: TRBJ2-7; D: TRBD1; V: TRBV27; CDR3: CASSLKDRGSYEQYF
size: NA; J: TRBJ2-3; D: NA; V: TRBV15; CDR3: CATSRYTDTQYF
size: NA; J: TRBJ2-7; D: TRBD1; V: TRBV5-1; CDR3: CASSIPGQTYEQYF
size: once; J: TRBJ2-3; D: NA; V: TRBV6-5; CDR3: CASKLGHNTDTQYF
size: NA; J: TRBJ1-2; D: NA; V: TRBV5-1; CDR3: CASSPTPFSAGSEGYTF
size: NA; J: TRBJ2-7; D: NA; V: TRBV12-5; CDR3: CASGASGPRSYEQYF
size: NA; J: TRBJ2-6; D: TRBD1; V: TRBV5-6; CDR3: CASSVYRGSGANVLTF
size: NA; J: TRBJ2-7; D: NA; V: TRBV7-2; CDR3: CASSLWTASYEQYF
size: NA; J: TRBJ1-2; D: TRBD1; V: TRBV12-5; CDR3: CASGVGQPFDYGYTF